These T cell receptor beta chains were read from a single sample in a study of blood T cell repertoires in COVID-19. Sequencing was performed with immunoSEQ multiplex PCR; in TCRdb, only in-frame clones are kept and a portion is missing. Of around 220,000 clones listed, about 86% are singletons. Input material: peripheral blood. The receptor set was obtained from a woman aged 45-59 years with COVID-19, enrolled during active disease. CDR3s include the opening cysteine and the closing phenylalanine or tryptophan. The D gene is left open where the match is weak. Size is stated for part of the rows, as once, few or many counts, or as a class when the clone is expanded.

V gene: TRBV2; clone size: -; J gene: TRBJ2-1; D gene: -; CDR3 protein: CASSEWPYNEQFF; CDR3 DNA: TGTGCCAGCAGTGAGTGGCCGTACAATGAGCAGTTCTTC
V gene: TRBV5-1; clone size: -; J gene: TRBJ2-3; D gene: -; CDR3 protein: CASSLDQGASDTQYF; CDR3 DNA: TGCGCCAGCAGCTTGGACCAAGGGGCGTCAGATACGCAGTATTTT
V gene: TRBV5-1; clone size: few; J gene: TRBJ1-6; D gene: -; CDR3 protein: CASSLEFDRVLHF; CDR3 DNA: TGCGCCAGCAGCTTGGAATTTGATCGGGTCCTCCACTTT
V gene: TRBV5-4; clone size: once; J gene: TRBJ2-5; D gene: TRBD2; CDR3 protein: CASSSGLQEETQYF; CDR3 DNA: TGTGCCAGCAGCTCGGGACTACAAGAAGAGACCCAGTACTTC
V gene: TRBV7-2; clone size: -; J gene: TRBJ2-1; D gene: TRBD1; CDR3 protein: CASSMRTGAYNEQFF; CDR3 DNA: TGTGCCAGCAGCATGCGCACAGGGGCCTACAATGAGCAGTTCTTC
V gene: TRBV11-2; clone size: -; J gene: TRBJ2-7; D gene: TRBD2; CDR3 protein: CASSLLAGHDEQYF; CDR3 DNA: TGTGCCAGCAGCTTATTAGCGGGTCATGACGAGCAGTACTTC
V gene: TRBV4-1; clone size: -; J gene: TRBJ1-6; D gene: -; CDR3 protein: CASSQVATGSSYNSPLHF; CDR3 DNA: TGCGCCAGCAGCCAAGTGGCCACAGGGAGCTCCTATAATTCACCCCTCCACTTT
V gene: TRBV6-5; clone size: -; J gene: TRBJ2-4; D gene: -; CDR3 protein: CASIQQGRTNIQYF; CDR3 DNA: TGTGCCAGCATTCAGCAGGGGCGAACGAACATTCAGTACTTC
V gene: TRBV9; clone size: -; J gene: TRBJ2-4; D gene: TRBD1; CDR3 protein: CASSARQGVGNIQYF; CDR3 DNA: TGTGCCAGCAGCGCTCGACAGGGGGTGGGAAACATTCAGTACTTC
V gene: TRBV29-1; clone size: -; J gene: TRBJ2-2; D gene: -; CDR3 protein: CSGGRGTNTGELFF; CDR3 DNA: TGCAGCGGGGGACGAGGGACGAACACCGGGGAGCTGTTTTTT
V gene: TRBV24-1; clone size: -; J gene: TRBJ2-3; D gene: TRBD2; CDR3 protein: CATSPISGGSTDTQYF; CDR3 DNA: TGTGCCACCAGTCCAATTAGCGGGGGAAGCACAGATACGCAGTATTTT
V gene: TRBV10-2; clone size: -; J gene: TRBJ1-1; D gene: -; CDR3 protein: CASSELRLTEAFF; CDR3 DNA: TGCGCCAGCAGTGAGTTGAGACTCACTGAAGCTTTCTTT
V gene: TRBV5-3; clone size: -; J gene: TRBJ2-4; D gene: -; CDR3 protein: CARSLRRWTQGIQYF; CDR3 DNA: TGTGCCAGAAGCTTGCGTCGTTGGACACAGGGCATTCAGTACTTC
V gene: TRBV7-6; clone size: -; J gene: TRBJ2-3; D gene: TRBD2; CDR3 protein: CASSLGLPGLAGGGDTQYF; CDR3 DNA: TGTGCCAGCAGCTTAGGATTGCCGGGACTAGCGGGGGGAGGAGATACGCAGTATTTT
V gene: TRBV12-1; clone size: -; J gene: TRBJ2-1; D gene: -; CDR3 protein: CASSPPKRGGANEQFF; CDR3 DNA: TGTGCCAGCAGCCCACCCAAGCGGGGGGGCGCGAATGAGCAGTTCTTC
V gene: TRBV16; clone size: -; J gene: TRBJ1-5; D gene: -; CDR3 protein: CASSQSSVNQPQHF; CDR3 DNA: TGTGCCAGCAGCCAATCGTCAGTCAATCAGCCCCAGCATTTT
V gene: TRBV2; clone size: -; J gene: TRBJ1-6; D gene: -; CDR3 protein: CASSESHRYNSPLHF; CDR3 DNA: TGTGCCAGCAGTGAAAGTCACAGATATAATTCACCCCTCCACTTT
V gene: TRBV4-1; clone size: -; J gene: TRBJ2-2; D gene: -; CDR3 protein: CASSPRGGSFANTGELFF; CDR3 DNA: TGCGCCAGCAGCCCTAGGGGGGGGTCCTTCGCGAACACCGGGGAGCTGTTTTTT
V gene: TRBV7-2; clone size: once; J gene: TRBJ1-1; D gene: -; CDR3 protein: CASSLNSQTEAFF; CDR3 DNA: TGTGCCAGCAGCCTTAATAGTCAAACTGAAGCTTTCTTT
V gene: TRBV7-8; clone size: -; J gene: TRBJ1-1; D gene: -; CDR3 protein: CASSLYGVNTEAFF; CDR3 DNA: TGTGCCAGCAGCTTATACGGGGTGAACACTGAAGCTTTCTTT
V gene: TRBV6-6; clone size: -; J gene: TRBJ1-1; D gene: TRBD1; CDR3 protein: CASSTRGPTEAFF; CDR3 DNA: TGTGCCAGCAGTACCAGGGGGCCCACTGAAGCTTTCTTT
V gene: TRBV2; clone size: -; J gene: TRBJ2-1; D gene: TRBD2; CDR3 protein: CASSSSGGAENNEQFF; CDR3 DNA: TGTGCCAGCAGTTCTAGCGGGGGGGCTGAAAACAATGAGCAGTTCTTC
V gene: TRBV12-3/TRBV12-4; clone size: once; J gene: TRBJ1-1; D gene: TRBD1; CDR3 protein: CASRDRVNTEAFF; CDR3 DNA: TGTGCCAGCAGGGACAGGGTGAACACTGAAGCTTTCTTT
V gene: TRBV3-1/TRBV3-2; clone size: -; J gene: TRBJ1-1; D gene: -; CDR3 protein: CASSLDPRVGTEAFF; CDR3 DNA: TGTGCCAGCAGCCTGGACCCCAGGGTAGGGACTGAAGCTTTCTTT
V gene: TRBV11-2; clone size: few; J gene: TRBJ1-2; D gene: -; CDR3 protein: CASSSRLPGYYGYTF; CDR3 DNA: TGTGCCAGCAGCTCCAGACTCCCAGGGTACTATGGCTACACCTTC
V gene: TRBV6-2/TRBV6-3; clone size: -; J gene: TRBJ2-2; D gene: -; CDR3 protein: CASSPLRRTAPGELFF; CDR3 DNA: TGTGCCAGCAGCCCTCTCCGTCGGACAGCGCCCGGGGAGCTGTTTTTT
V gene: TRBV6-5; clone size: -; J gene: TRBJ1-5; D gene: -; CDR3 protein: CASRGAEAYQPQHF; CDR3 DNA: TGTGCCAGCAGGGGGGCAGAAGCTTATCAGCCCCAGCATTTT
V gene: TRBV2; clone size: once; J gene: TRBJ2-1; D gene: -; CDR3 protein: CASAFEQFF; CDR3 DNA: TGTGCCAGCGCGTTTGAGCAGTTCTTC
V gene: TRBV3-1/TRBV3-2; clone size: -; J gene: TRBJ2-1; D gene: TRBD2; CDR3 protein: CASSQVRRGGYNEQFF; CDR3 DNA: TGTGCCAGCAGCCAAGTTAGGCGGGGGGGGTACAATGAGCAGTTCTTC
V gene: TRBV7-9; clone size: -; J gene: TRBJ2-4; D gene: TRBD1; CDR3 protein: CASSFRPGQPNLAKNIQYF; CDR3 DNA: TGTGCCAGCAGCTTCCGCCCGGGACAGCCGAATCTAGCCAAAAACATTCAGTACTTC
V gene: TRBV27; clone size: -; J gene: TRBJ1-1; D gene: -; CDR3 protein: CASSFSRRGTEAFF; CDR3 DNA: TGTGCCAGCAGTTTTTCAAGAAGGGGCACTGAAGCTTTCTTT
V gene: TRBV3-1/TRBV3-2; clone size: -; J gene: TRBJ1-3; D gene: -; CDR3 protein: CASSQATGGVYGNTIYF; CDR3 DNA: TGTGCCAGCAGCCAAGCAACCGGGGGTGTGTATGGAAACACCATATATTTT
V gene: TRBV19; clone size: few; J gene: TRBJ1-5; D gene: TRBD1; CDR3 protein: CASRDRGPYSNQPQHF; CDR3 DNA: TGTGCCAGTCGGGACAGGGGCCCTTATAGCAATCAGCCCCAGCATTTT
V gene: TRBV11-3; clone size: -; J gene: TRBJ2-7; D gene: TRBD2; CDR3 protein: CASSLLTSGGASYEQYF; CDR3 DNA: TGTGCCAGCAGCTTATTAACTAGCGGGGGGGCCTCCTACGAGCAGTACTTC
V gene: TRBV2; clone size: once; J gene: TRBJ2-1; D gene: -; CDR3 protein: CATISEAHNEQFF; CDR3 DNA: TGTGCCACAATTAGCGAGGCTCACAATGAGCAGTTCTTC
V gene: TRBV12-5; clone size: -; J gene: TRBJ2-7; D gene: -; CDR3 protein: CASGSSGFYEQYF; CDR3 DNA: TGTGCTAGTGGTTCATCAGGATTTTACGAGCAGTACTTC
V gene: TRBV10-1; clone size: -; J gene: TRBJ2-2; D gene: -; CDR3 protein: CASSVTANTGELFF; CDR3 DNA: TGCGCCAGCAGTGTGACAGCGAACACCGGGGAGCTGTTTTTT
V gene: TRBV27; clone size: -; J gene: TRBJ2-7; D gene: TRBD2; CDR3 protein: CASSFGGDIIYEQYF; CDR3 DNA: TGTGCCAGCAGTTTCGGGGGGGACATCATATACGAGCAGTACTTC
V gene: TRBV19; clone size: -; J gene: TRBJ1-1; D gene: -; CDR3 protein: CASSIGPMNTEAFF; CDR3 DNA: TGTGCCAGTAGTATAGGCCCTATGAACACTGAAGCTTTCTTT
V gene: TRBV4-1; clone size: -; J gene: TRBJ1-3; D gene: TRBD1; CDR3 protein: CASSQGGSRGPGNTIYF; CDR3 DNA: TGCGCCAGCAGCCAGGGGGGTAGCAGGGGGCCTGGAAACACCATATATTTT
V gene: TRBV25-1; clone size: -; J gene: TRBJ2-7; D gene: -; CDR3 protein: CASSGVGALGEQYF; CDR3 DNA: TGTGCCAGCAGTGGCGTAGGGGCGCTGGGCGAGCAGTACTTC
V gene: TRBV19; clone size: -; J gene: TRBJ2-2; D gene: TRBD2; CDR3 protein: CASSIASGGTTGELFF; CDR3 DNA: TGTGCCAGTAGTATAGCTAGCGGGGGGACGACCGGGGAGCTGTTTTTT
V gene: TRBV27; clone size: -; J gene: TRBJ1-5; D gene: -; CDR3 protein: CASSLLGVGQPQHF; CDR3 DNA: TGTGCCAGCAGTTTATTAGGGGTCGGTCAGCCCCAGCATTTT
V gene: TRBV5-4; clone size: few; J gene: TRBJ2-2; D gene: -; CDR3 protein: CAILKQGSTGELFF; CDR3 DNA: TGTGCCATCCTAAAACAGGGAAGCACCGGGGAGCTGTTTTTT
V gene: TRBV7-4; clone size: -; J gene: TRBJ2-7; D gene: -; CDR3 protein: CASSLAAYRTGNTFYEQYF; CDR3 DNA: TGTGCCAGCAGCTTAGCGGCGTACCGAACAGGCAATACTTTCTACGAGCAGTACTTC
V gene: TRBV7-9; clone size: -; J gene: TRBJ1-1; D gene: TRBD1; CDR3 protein: CASSWAVTGAHGTEAFF; CDR3 DNA: TGTGCCAGCAGCTGGGCGGTGACAGGGGCCCACGGCACTGAAGCTTTCTTT
V gene: TRBV6-1; clone size: -; J gene: TRBJ1-5; D gene: -; CDR3 protein: CASSEYSPQHF; CDR3 DNA: TGTGCCAGCAGTGAATATTCCCCCCAGCATTTT
V gene: TRBV28; clone size: -; J gene: TRBJ1-4; D gene: TRBD1; CDR3 protein: CASTTNLGQLMGNEKLFF; CDR3 DNA: TGTGCCAGCACCACTAACCTGGGACAGCTCATGGGGAATGAAAAACTGTTTTTT
V gene: TRBV6-6; clone size: -; J gene: TRBJ1-4; D gene: -; CDR3 protein: CASFEGPENEKLFF; CDR3 DNA: TGTGCCAGCTTCGAGGGTCCGGAGAATGAAAAACTGTTTTTT